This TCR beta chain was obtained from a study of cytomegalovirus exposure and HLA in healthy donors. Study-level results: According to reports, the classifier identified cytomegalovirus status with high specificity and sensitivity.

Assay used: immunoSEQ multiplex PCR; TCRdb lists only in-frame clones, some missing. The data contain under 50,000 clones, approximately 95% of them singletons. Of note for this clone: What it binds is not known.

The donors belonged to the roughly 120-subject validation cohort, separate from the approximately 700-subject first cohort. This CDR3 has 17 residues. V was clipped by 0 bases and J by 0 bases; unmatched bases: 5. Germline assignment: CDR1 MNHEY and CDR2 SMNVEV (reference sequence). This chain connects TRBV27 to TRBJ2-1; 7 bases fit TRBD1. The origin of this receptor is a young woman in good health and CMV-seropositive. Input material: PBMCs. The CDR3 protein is CASSLSGQSRSYNEQFF. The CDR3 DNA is TGTGCCAGCAGTTTATCGGGACAGTCGCGCTCCTACAATGAGCAGTTCTTC.